This TCR beta chain is drawn from a study of T cell repertoires in cytomegalovirus infection. TCRdb recomputed calls from the reads with MiXCR, one row per CDR3 protein. The sample has about 900,000 distinct CDR3 sequences, about a third seen once. This clonotype appeared a few times. The target antigen is unknown. Germline CDR1 reads SGHTA; CDR2 reads FQGNSA. V lost 1 base to trimming and J lost 1 base, with 10 bases between them. The CDR3 contains 15 residues. This specimen consisted of cultured CD8+ T cells from PBMCs, obtained from culture after CMV antigen stimulation. This sequence joins TRBV7-2 and TRBJ1-1, with unresolved D. The sequence was collected from a human donor in good health (CMV status not recorded). Some clones in this sample may be carry-over from other donors' samples. CDR3 nucleotide sequence: TGTGCCAGCAGCTTAGTGCACAGACCGAACACTGAAGCTTTCTTT. This sequence encodes CASSLVHRPNTEAFF.